This T cell receptor beta chain was documented in a study of shared clonotypes between healthy human individuals. Only Caucasian adults living in Nashville, Tennessee served as donors. There are many counts of this clone. The antigen remains unidentified. V lost 7 bases to trimming and J lost 0 bases; unmatched junction nucleotides: 15. Germline assignment: CDR1 SNHLY and CDR2 FYNNEI. This CDR3 is 18 amino acids long. This table comes from immunoSEQ multiplex PCR, and its TCRdb copy is limited to in-frame clones, with some not included. The table shows some 360,000 clones, with more than 60% occurring only once. Findings of the study overall: Sequencing depth was expected to affect clonotype sharing among donors.

The chain joins TRBV2 to TRBJ1-3; 7 bases map to TRBD1. The source is a man under 40 in good health. The specimen was memory CD4+ T cells sorted from blood. Subset reported: CD45RA-negative fraction. The CDR3 sequence: CASKSRQGNSRSGNTIYF. In DNA form, the CDR3 reads TGTGCCAGCAAATCGCGACAGGGCAATTCCCGCTCTGGAAACACCATATATTTT.